A selection of T cell receptor beta chains follows, all from one sample in a study of graft-versus-host responses after intestinal transplantation. Profiled with immunoSEQ multiplex PCR; TCRdb holds only in-frame clones, not every one. The sample includes 75,000 to 100,000 clones, approximately 92% seen only once; the top ten take less than 0.5%. Their antigens remain unidentified. The material sequenced was unstimulated CD8+ T cells sorted from spleen or lymph node cells, taken before intestinal transplant. The source of these receptors is a human donor who received an intestinal transplant. Each CDR3 is given with its conserved first and last residue.

V	J	CDR3
TRBV27	TRBJ2-7	CASSLSKPGQGSYEQYF
TRBV5-1	TRBJ2-7	CASSPEASYEQYF
TRBV4-1	TRBJ2-6	CASSQVLSGANVLTF
TRBV19	TRBJ1-1	CASSSTGPTEAFF
TRBV7-8	TRBJ2-7	CASSLEQSYEQYF
TRBV19	TRBJ1-1	CASSLQGMNTEAFF
TRBV19	TRBJ2-7	CASSIGETYEQYF
TRBV7-9	TRBJ1-2	CASSLEATWGYTF
TRBV10-2	TRBJ2-2	CASSEPSGNTGELFF
TRBV7-9	TRBJ1-1	CASSSGGTEAFF
TRBV7-8	TRBJ1-2	CASSLNGNYGYTF
TRBV9	TRBJ2-2	CASSVQGATTGELFF
TRBV29-1	TRBJ2-1	CSVDGTPSVGFYNEQFF
TRBV4-3	TRBJ2-5	CASSQEWSGNEETQYF
TRBV30	.	CAWSGTGNEQYF
TRBV13	TRBJ2-1	CASSSRLAGVNEQFF
TRBV19	TRBJ2-7	CASSNGQSYEQYF
TRBV19	TRBJ2-3	CASSITGGFTDTQYF
TRBV7-3	TRBJ2-3	CASSLTGSPTDTQYF
TRBV7-9	TRBJ2-7	CASSSVRVFEQYF
TRBV28	TRBJ2-2	CASSSRLAGELFF
TRBV7-6	TRBJ2-7	CASSLAEGHYEQYF
TRBV19	TRBJ2-1	CASSWGGERNEQFF
TRBV6-5	TRBJ1-2	CASSTGQYYGYTF
TRBV7-3	TRBJ1-1	CASIGGAPEAFF
TRBV9	TRBJ1-3	CASSVDNGVVGNTIYF
TRBV7-9	TRBJ1-2	CASSPDRAGGYTF
TRBV11-2	TRBJ1-6	CASSLDLPTGESSPLHF
TRBV5-6	TRBJ2-3	CASKIWSPLAYYTDTQYF
TRBV27	TRBJ2-2	CASSLGGAGTGELFF